A single sample gave rise to the 28 T cell receptor beta chains below, sequenced in a study of blood T cells in healthy people across ages. Through a sample-barcoded 5' primer and a J-beta primer mix, a second PCR was run for roughly 7 to 11 cycles. TCRdb passed the 5' RACE reads through MiXCR, listing each CDR3 protein once. In the table there are 600,000 to 1,000,000 distinct CDR3 sequences, about 62% of which are singletons. The sample taken for sequencing was blood. The origin of the receptors is a man under 40 in good health.

This clonotype was detected once. J is TRBJ2-7 and V is TRBV24-1, with D possibly being TRBD1 (6 bases). Germline V gene lookup returns CDR1 KGHDR and CDR2 SFDVKD. Trimming removed 4 bases from V and 5 bases from J, with 11 bases in between. The CDR3 is 13 residues long. CDR3 nucleotide sequence: TGTGCCACCAGTGAAAGGGGGATGAACGAGCAGTACTTC. It yields the protein CATSERGMNEQYF.

This clonotype was counted once. This rearrangement joins TRBV11-2 to TRBJ2-7; 7 nucleotides agree with TRBD2. CDR3 length: 15 residues. With 1 base clipped from V and 0 bases from J, the junction kept 3 bases outside the gene matches. Germline CDR1 reads SGHAT; CDR2 reads FQNNGV. CDR3 nucleotides: TGTGCCAGCAGCTTAGGTAGCGGGTTCTCCTACGAGCAGTACTTC. Protein: CASSLGSGFSYEQYF.

This clonotype has a handful of counts. This chain connects TRBV10-3 to TRBJ2-7; D gene unclear. Germline-derived CDR1 and CDR2 are ENHRY and SYGVKD. CDR3 length: 14 residues. Trimming took off 3 bases at V and 6 bases at J, with 15 bases between the two ends. In DNA, the CDR3 is TGTGCCATCAGTGACCCAGGACCGGGCCGCGAGCAGTACTTC. Protein sequence: CAISDPGPGREQYF.

A note on this clonotype: The junction departs from the called germline gene at one end, perhaps through a read error. The V gene is TRBV20-1, the J gene TRBJ2-5; weak D call: TRBD2 (5 bases). Germline CDR1 DFQATT, CDR2 SNEGSKA (reference sequence). This CDR3 comprises 13 residues. CDR3 sequence: CSTRRLGGETQYF. The CDR3, as DNA: TGCAGTACTAGAAGGCTAGGAGGAGAGACCCAGTACTTC.

The V call is TRBV19, the J call TRBJ2-1; 11 bases match TRBD2. CDR3 length: 13 amino acids. The J segment lost 8 bases and the V segment lost 10 bases, leaving 7 bases of the junction unmatched. Germline V gene sequence: CDR1 LNHDA, CDR2 SQIVND (reference sequence). The CDR3 DNA reads as TGTGCCACCCGGACTAGCGGGTACGATGAGCAGTTCTTC. Translation: CATRTSGYDEQFF.

The rearrangement links TRBV6-6 to TRBJ1-5; D is possibly TRBD1 (5 bases). The CDR3 contains 17 residues. CDR1 and CDR2 from the germline V gene are MNHNY and SVGAGI (reference sequence). The V gene lost 6 bases and the J gene lost 3 bases, with 21 bases spanning the gap. The CDR3 DNA is TGTGCCAGCAGAAGGGGCCTGATGGCGGCTGACAATCAGCCCCAGCATTTT. Translated, it gives CASRRGLMAADNQPQHF.

The V and J genes are TRBV20-1 and TRBJ2-3; D ambiguous. Germline V gives CDR1 DFQATT, CDR2 SNEGSKA (reference sequence). The V end lost 0 bases, the J end lost 1 base, and 14 bases lay between the germline ends. This CDR3 has 16 residues. The DNA for the CDR3 is TGCAGTGCTAGAGATCCGAGTGGCCTAGGCACAGATACGCAGTATTTT. Its translation is CSARDPSGLGTDTQYF.

V usage is TRBV4-3 and J usage is TRBJ2-3; TRBD2 agrees at 10 bases. The CDR3 covers 16 residues. CDR1 and CDR2 from the germline V gene are LGHNA and YSLEER. With V trimmed by 1 base and J by 1 base, 2 bases remained unmatched. The CDR3 loop reads CASSQGAGGRTDTQYF. The CDR3 DNA is TGCGCCAGCAGCCAAGGAGCGGGAGGGCGCACAGATACGCAGTATTTT.

This clonotype occurred many times. This chain uses TRBV20-1 with TRBJ2-7; TRBD1 might be the D (5 bases). This CDR3 has 17 residues. Trimming removed 0 bases from V and 3 bases from J, with 21 bases in between. CDR1 is DFQATT, CDR2 SNEGSKA, per germline (reference sequence). CDR3 DNA: TGCAGTGCTAGAGACCCGTCCAGGGTCCCCTTAGACTACGAGCAGTACTTC. Translation gives CSARDPSRVPLDYEQYF.

The J gene is TRBJ2-7, the V gene TRBV11-2; the D gene could be TRBD1 or TRBD2 (5 bases each). The J call could be wrong; TRBJ2-5 is a better fit for the DNA end. The CDR3 runs to 16 residues. Looked up from germline, CDR1 is SGHAT and CDR2 is FQNNGV. DNA of the CDR3: TGTGCCAGCAGCTCTCCGGAAGGGACGATACAAGAGACCCAGTACTTC. Translation gives CASSSPEGTIQETQYF.

CDR3 region: CSAQRQGVNTIYF. The CDR3 bases are TGCAGTGCGCAACGTCAGGGTGTAAACACCATATATTTT. The chain couples TRBV20-1 to TRBJ1-3; D is perhaps TRBD1 (5 bases). This CDR3 spans 13 amino acids. Trimming stripped 6 bases from V and 6 bases from J, with 15 bases between. Looked up from germline, CDR1 is DFQATT and CDR2 is SNEGSKA (reference sequence).

Notes on this clonotype: Mismatch with germline at one junction end may stem from a read error. The chain's CDR3 is CASSTTGTTNERFF. CDR3 bases: TGTGCCAGCAGCACAACCGGGACTACCAATGAGCGGTTCTTC. The chain is built from TRBV6-2 or TRBV6-3 and TRBJ2-1; the match to TRBD2 covers 7 bases. The CDR3 has 14 residues. Germline values: CDR1 MNHEY, CDR2 SVGEGT.

V usage is TRBV3-1 and J usage is TRBJ2-7, with 9 bases matching TRBD2. Germline V gene sequence: CDR1 LGHDT, CDR2 YNNKEL (reference sequence). The length of the CDR3 is 16 residues. V lost 1 base to trimming and J lost 3 bases; unmatched junction nucleotides: 7. CDR3 region: CASSQARGTSNYEQYF. The CDR3 nucleotides read TGTGCCAGCAGCCAAGCCCGCGGGACTAGCAACTACGAGCAGTACTTC.

V usage is TRBV10-3 and J usage is TRBJ2-1; 15 bases are a match to TRBD2. The DNA end is a closer match to TRBJ2-7, so the J assignment may be wrong. CDR3 length equals 19 residues. Germline V lookup: CDR1 ENHRY, CDR2 SYGVKD. The CDR3 DNA is TGTGCCATCAGTGAGTCGACGGGACTAGCGGGGGGCACCTACAATGAGCAGTACTTC. Encoded protein: CAISESTGLAGGTYNEQYF.

The table lists this clonotype with many counts. The J gene is TRBJ1-6, the V gene TRBV18; D gene uncertain. The CDR3 consists of 14 residues. V lost 4 bases and J lost 7, with 11 bases in between. Germline V lookup: CDR1 KGHSH, CDR2 LQKENI. The CDR3 DNA is TGTGCCAGCTCACTGGATGCCAGGAATTCACCCCTCCACTTT. This gives the protein CASSLDARNSPLHF.

The genes are TRBV5-1 and TRBJ1-2, with D possibly TRBD1 on 5 matching bases. This CDR3 region has 14 residues. Trimming shortened V by 4 bases and J by 4 bases, and 14 bases separated the two germline ends. CDR1 is SGHRS and CDR2 is YFSETQ in the germline V gene. CDR3 DNA sequence: TGCGCCAGCAGCCCAGGATCAGGGCGCTATGGCTACACCTTC. Its translation: CASSPGSGRYGYTF.

The chain has TRBV20-1 and TRBJ2-1, with TRBD2 matching 7 bases. Germline V lookup: CDR1 DFQATT, CDR2 SNEGSKA (reference sequence). The CDR3 runs to 12 residues. The V gene end was trimmed by 7 bases and the J gene end by 9 bases; junction bases not matched to a gene: 9. CDR3 amino acids: CSVSRELGEQFF. For the CDR3, the DNA is TGCAGTGTCTCGCGGGAGTTGGGTGAGCAGTTCTTC.

J is TRBJ1-1 and V is TRBV7-2; D is perhaps TRBD1 (5 bases). CDR1 and CDR2 from the germline V gene are SGHTA and FQGNSA. This CDR3 is 12 amino acids long. With 2 bases removed from V and 6 bases from J, the gap between germline ends came to 7 bases. The CDR3 here is CASSLRGSEAFF. CDR3 coding DNA: TGTGCCAGCAGCTTAAGGGGCTCTGAAGCTTTCTTT. Full variable domain (outside the CDR3, taken from reference TRBV7-2 and TRBJ1-1): GAGVSQSPSNKVTEKGKDVELRCDPISGHTALYWYRQSLGQGLEFLIYFQGNSAPDKSGLPSDRFSAERTGGSVSTLTIQRTQQEDSAVYLCASSLRGSEAFFGQGTRLTVV.

This clonotype was seen a handful of times. The chain is built from TRBV12-3 or TRBV12-4 and TRBJ2-7, with D perhaps TRBD2 (6 bases). V was clipped by 2 bases and J by 1 base, with 12 bases between them. The CDR3 extends over 15 amino acids. CDR3 loop: CASSLWVAESYEQYF. In DNA form, the CDR3 reads TGTGCCAGCAGTTTATGGGTAGCGGAGTCCTACGAGCAGTACTTC.

The chain links TRBV20-1 to TRBJ2-4; 10 bases agree with TRBD2. The J call may be in error: the DNA end matches TRBJ2-7 better. Germline V CDR1 and CDR2: DFQATT, SNEGSKA (reference sequence). CDR3 length: 13 residues. The CDR3 region is CSDHGLAAYEQYF. CDR3 sequence (DNA): TGCAGTGACCATGGACTAGCGGCCTACGAGCAGTACTTC.

This chain uses TRBV6-5 with TRBJ2-7, with D possibly TRBD2 on 6 matching bases. The germline gives CDR1 MNHEY, CDR2 SVGAGI. This CDR3 has 15 amino acids. V was trimmed by 4 bases and J by 2 bases, leaving 15 bases between them. CDR3 sequence (DNA): TGTGCCAGCAGTTCGCTGGGGGGATCCGCCTACGAGCAGTACTTC. This codes for CASSSLGGSAYEQYF.

This clonotype was counted a few times. V and J are TRBV15 and TRBJ2-1, with D possibly matching TRBD2 (6 bases). V was cut by 1 base and J by 5 bases, with 12 bases left in between. The CDR3 length is 15 residues. In germline, CDR1 is LNHNV, CDR2 YYDKDF (reference sequence). The CDR3, as DNA: TGTGCCACCAGCAGAGCCGGGAGTGGAGACAATGAGCAGTTCTTC. It translates to CATSRAGSGDNEQFF. The full variable domain, rest sourced from reference TRBV15 and TRBJ2-1, is DAMVIQNPRYQVTQFGKPVTLSCSQTLNHNVMYWYQQKSSQAPKLLFHYYDKDFNNEADTPDNFQSRRPNTSFCFLDIRSPGLGDTAMYLCATSRAGSGDNEQFFGPGTRLTVL.

The chain employs TRBV28 and TRBJ1-2; D is ambiguous. The V and J ends lost 6 bases and 0 bases respectively, with 14 bases between them. This CDR3 has 15 residues. Per the germline V gene, CDR1 is MDHEN and CDR2 is SYDVKM. The CDR3, as DNA: TGTGCCAGCAGACAAAATCCAGTTACTAACTATGGCTACACCTTC. Translation gives CASRQNPVTNYGYTF.

The chain employs TRBV28 and TRBJ1-2; D possibly corresponds to TRBD1 (6 bases). Germline-derived CDR1 and CDR2 are MDHEN and SYDVKM. The CDR3 length is 13 residues. Trimming stripped 11 bases from V and 3 bases from J, with 16 bases between. The CDR3, as DNA: TGTGCCGGGGGCGAAGGGTTGGACTATGGCTACACCTTC. It codes for CAGGEGLDYGYTF.

This chain links TRBV5-1 with TRBJ1-1; D is uncertain. Germline V gives CDR1 SGHRS, CDR2 YFSETQ. CDR3 length: 14 residues. The V end lost 0 bases, the J end lost 10 bases, and 16 bases lay between the germline ends. The CDR3 nucleotides are TGCGCCAGCAGCTTGGGCCCCGGAGGTGGTGGAGCTTTCTTT. Translating gives CASSLGPGGGGAFF.

This chain joins TRBV29-1 and TRBJ2-3, with D perhaps matching TRBD1 (5 bases). The CDR3 spans 15 residues. The V and J ends lost 6 bases and 2 bases respectively, with 18 bases between them. The germline V gene has CDR1 SQVTM and CDR2 ANQGSEA. CDR3 protein: CSVDLTGETTDTQYF. Here the CDR3 DNA reads TGCAGCGTCGACCTCACAGGCGAAACCACAGATACGCAGTATTTT.

V and J are TRBV15 and TRBJ2-1; D is perhaps TRBD2 (6 bases). Germline V lookup: CDR1 LNHNV, CDR2 YYDKDF (reference sequence). V was clipped by 1 base and J by 10 bases, with 8 bases between them. This CDR3 has 12 amino acids. CDR3 amino acids: CATSRGAGEQFF. The CDR3 coding sequence is TGTGCCACCAGCAGAGGTGCGGGGGAGCAGTTCTTC. Full variable domain (rest looked up from reference TRBV15 and TRBJ2-1): DAMVIQNPRYQVTQFGKPVTLSCSQTLNHNVMYWYQQKSSQAPKLLFHYYDKDFNNEADTPDNFQSRRPNTSFCFLDIRSPGLGDTAMYLCATSRGAGEQFFGPGTRLTVL.

Points on this clonotype: A read error may account for a junction end that differs from germline. The V gene is TRBV29-1, the J gene TRBJ2-6; D uncertain. The CDR3 is 12 residues long. Looked up from germline, CDR1 is SQVTM and CDR2 is ANQGSEA. The CDR3, as DNA: TGCGGCGTCAGGTATGGGGCCAACGTCCTGACTTTC. Its protein product is CGVRYGANVLTF.